Listed below are T cell receptor beta chains from one sample, sequenced in a study of control samples from healthy donors and cancer patients. Clones were sequenced by immunoSEQ multiplex PCR, and TCRdb holds only the in-frame ones, with some missing. The table lists under 100,000 clones, about 88% of them singletons. The sequenced material came from blood. The receptors come from a woman in her seventies in good health. CDR3s include the opening cysteine and the closing phenylalanine or tryptophan. A D gene is named only where the DNA matches it firmly. The size of a clone is reported for some rows only, either as once, few or many, or as a class for expanded clones.

size	V	J	D	CDR3	DNA
-	TRBV10-2	TRBJ2-1	-	CASGGGSVVNEQFF	TGCGCCAGCGGGGGGGGCAGCGTTGTAAATGAGCAGTTCTTC
-	TRBV11-2	TRBJ2-7	-	CASSLATGRNYEQYF	TGTGCCAGCAGCTTAGCGACAGGGAGGAACTACGAGCAGTACTTC
-	TRBV7-9	TRBJ2-1	TRBD2	CASSLETSGAYNEQFF	TGTGCCAGCAGCTTGGAGACTAGCGGGGCATACAATGAGCAGTTCTTC
-	TRBV19	TRBJ2-7	-	CASSTGSVQYF	TGTGCCAGTAGTACGGGTTCGGTGCAGTACTTC
-	TRBV6-5	TRBJ1-4	TRBD1	CASSLGGEKLFF	TGTGCCAGCTCCCTAGGGGGCGAAAAACTGTTTTTT
-	TRBV5-4	TRBJ2-1	TRBD2	CASSSGTSGTPYNEQFF	TGTGCCAGCAGCTCAGGGACTAGCGGGACCCCCTACAATGAGCAGTTCTTC
-	TRBV6-6	TRBJ2-7	-	CASKHIREQYF	TGTGCCAGCAAACACATCCGAGAGCAGTACTTC
-	TRBV28	TRBJ2-7	-	CASSLTGPYEQYF	TGTGCCAGCAGTCTTACAGGGCCCTACGAGCAGTACTTC
-	TRBV6-6	TRBJ1-1	-	CASSYRTANTEAFF	TGTGCCAGCAGTTACCGAACAGCGAACACTGAAGCTTTCTTT
-	TRBV5-5	TRBJ1-1	-	CASSLPTARNTEAFF	TGTGCCAGCAGCCTTCCTACAGCCCGGAACACTGAAGCTTTCTTT
few	TRBV6-4	TRBJ2-3	TRBD2	CASSDSTSGGADTQYF	TGTGCCAGCAGTGACTCGACTAGCGGGGGGGCAGATACGCAGTATTTT
-	TRBV6-5	TRBJ1-4	-	CASSWGNEKLFF	TGTGCCAGCAGTTGGGGGAATGAAAAACTGTTTTTT
-	TRBV19	TRBJ2-1	TRBD2	CASSMGTSGRRVRYNEQFF	TGTGCCAGTAGTATGGGGACTAGCGGGAGAAGAGTGAGGTACAATGAGCAGTTCTTC
once	TRBV30	TRBJ1-2	TRBD1	CAWMGQGGGYTF	TGTGCCTGGATGGGACAGGGTGGGGGCTACACCTTC
-	TRBV11-2	TRBJ2-3	TRBD2	CASLKRGGQADTQYF	TGTGCCAGCTTAAAGCGGGGGGGTCAGGCAGATACGCAGTATTTT
once	TRBV5-1	TRBJ2-7	TRBD2	CASQRTSGRLEQYF	TGCGCCAGCCAGCGGACTAGCGGGAGATTGGAGCAGTACTTC
-	TRBV13	TRBJ2-2	-	CASSPYAGTGELFF	TGTGCCAGCAGCCCCTATGCCGGAACCGGGGAGCTGTTTTTT
-	TRBV5-5	TRBJ1-2	-	CASTPTGNALSRGYTF	TGTGCCAGCACCCCAACAGGGAATGCCCTATCGCGGGGCTACACCTTC
once	TRBV7-9	TRBJ1-4	TRBD1	CASSPLWDRVGEKLFF	TGTGCCAGCAGCCCCCTATGGGACAGGGTGGGGGAAAAACTGTTTTTT
-	TRBV7-7	TRBJ2-1	-	CASSSGPQSSYNEQFF	TGTGCTAGCAGTTCTGGACCCCAGAGCTCCTACAATGAGCAGTTCTTC
-	TRBV27	TRBJ1-5	TRBD1	CASWTGVGQPQHF	TGTGCCAGCTGGACAGGAGTTGGGCAGCCCCAGCATTTT
-	TRBV27	TRBJ2-1	TRBD1	CASSSPYRGNEQFF	TGTGCCAGCAGTTCACCCTACAGGGGAAATGAGCAGTTCTTC
-	TRBV5-4	TRBJ2-5	TRBD1	CASSTGQQETQYF	TGTGCCAGCAGCACGGGACAGCAAGAGACCCAGTACTTC
once	TRBV19	TRBJ1-2	-	CASRKIGYGYTF	TGTGCCAGTAGAAAGATTGGCTATGGCTACACCTTC
few	TRBV19	TRBJ2-5	-	CASSIATGPGQTQYF	TGTGCCAGTAGTATAGCCACCGGACCTGGTCAGACCCAGTACTTC
-	TRBV7-3	TRBJ2-2	-	CASSPLERGAGELFF	TGTGCCAGCAGCCCGTTGGAGAGGGGGGCCGGGGAGCTGTTTTTT
once	TRBV5-1	TRBJ2-1	TRBD2	CASSREGLGNEQFF	TGCGCCAGCAGCCGGGAGGGCCTTGGCAATGAGCAGTTCTTC
-	TRBV9	TRBJ2-3	TRBD2	CASARGGASGSTDTQYF	TGTGCCAGCGCCCGAGGGGGGGCTAGCGGGAGCACAGATACGCAGTATTTT